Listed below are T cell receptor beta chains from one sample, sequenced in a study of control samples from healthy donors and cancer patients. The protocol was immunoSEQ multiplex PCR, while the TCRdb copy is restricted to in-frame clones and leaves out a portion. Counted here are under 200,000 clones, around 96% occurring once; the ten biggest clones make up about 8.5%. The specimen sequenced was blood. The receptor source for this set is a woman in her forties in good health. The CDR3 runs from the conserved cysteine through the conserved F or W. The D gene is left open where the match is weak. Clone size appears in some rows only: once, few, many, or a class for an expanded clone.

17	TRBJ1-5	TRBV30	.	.	CAWSVLQGGYSNQPQHF	TGTGCCTGGAGTGTGTTGCAGGGAGGGTATAGCAATCAGCCCCAGCATTTT
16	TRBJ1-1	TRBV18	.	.	CASSPTTIIGNTEAFF	TGTGCCAGCTCACCGACCACCATAATAGGGAACACTGAAGCTTTCTTT
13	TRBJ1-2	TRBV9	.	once	CASSPRAGEGYTF	TGTGCCAGCAGCCCCCGCGCCGGGGAAGGCTACACCTTC
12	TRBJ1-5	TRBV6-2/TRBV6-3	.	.	CASSYGVQPQHF	TGTGCCAGCAGTTACGGCGTACAGCCCCAGCATTTT
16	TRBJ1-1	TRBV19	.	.	CASSIALDRLNTEAFF	TGTGCCAGTAGTATAGCTTTGGACAGACTGAACACTGAAGCTTTCTTT
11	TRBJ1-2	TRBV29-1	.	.	CSVETNYGYTF	TGCAGCGTTGAAACTAACTATGGCTACACCTTC
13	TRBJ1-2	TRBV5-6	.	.	CASSSRSNYGYTF	TGTGCCAGCAGCTCCCGATCTAACTATGGCTACACCTTC
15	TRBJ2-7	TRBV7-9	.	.	CASSLALPAHYEQYF	TGTGCCAGCAGCTTAGCACTTCCCGCACACTACGAGCAGTACTTC
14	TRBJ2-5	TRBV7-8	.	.	CASGRPGVGETQYF	TGTGCCAGCGGGAGACCGGGGGTGGGCGAGACCCAGTACTTC
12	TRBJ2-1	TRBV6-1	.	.	CASSERGRSQFF	TGTGCCAGCAGTGAGAGGGGACGCTCCCAGTTCTTC
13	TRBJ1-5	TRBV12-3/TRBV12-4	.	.	CASTVRVDQPQHF	TGTGCCAGTACGGTCAGGGTGGATCAGCCCCAGCATTTT
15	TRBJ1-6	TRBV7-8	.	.	CASSRAGPFNSPLHF	TGTGCCAGCAGCCGTGCAGGACCCTTTAATTCACCCCTCCACTTT
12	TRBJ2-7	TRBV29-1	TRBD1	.	CSVGGQLYEQYF	TGCAGCGTTGGGGGACAGCTATACGAGCAGTACTTC
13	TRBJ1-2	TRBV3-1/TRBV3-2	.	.	CASSQMGAYGYTF	TGTGCCAGCAGCCAAATGGGGGCTTATGGCTACACCTTC
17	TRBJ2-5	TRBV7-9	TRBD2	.	CASSLRSGGAPRETQYF	TGTGCCAGCAGCTTAAGGAGCGGGGGGGCGCCCCGAGAGACCCAGTACTTC
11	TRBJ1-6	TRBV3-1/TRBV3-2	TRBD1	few	CASSYRDSLHF	TGTGCCAGCAGCTACCGGGACAGTCTCCACTTT
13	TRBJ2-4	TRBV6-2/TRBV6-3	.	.	CASSYNRAGIQYF	TGTGCCAGCAGTTACAACAGGGCCGGCATTCAGTACTTC
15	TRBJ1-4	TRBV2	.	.	CASSIPQPNNEKLFF	TGTGCCAGCAGTATCCCCCAACCTAATAATGAAAAACTGTTTTTT
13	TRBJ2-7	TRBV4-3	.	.	CASSQGTDREQYF	TGCGCCAGCAGCCAAGGGACAGATCGCGAGCAGTACTTC
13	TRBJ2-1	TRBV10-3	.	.	CAISTLVGDEQFF	TGTGCCATCAGTACTTTAGTGGGGGATGAGCAGTTCTTC
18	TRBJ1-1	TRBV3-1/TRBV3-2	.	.	CASSQAPGRGGLNTEAFF	TGTGCCAGCAGCCAAGCCCCGGGACGGGGAGGCTTGAACACTGAAGCTTTCTTT
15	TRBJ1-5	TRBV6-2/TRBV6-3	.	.	CASSYMGRENQPQHF	TGTGCCAGCAGTTACATGGGCAGGGAAAATCAGCCCCAGCATTTT
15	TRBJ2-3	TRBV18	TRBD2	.	CASSQRETGTDTQYF	TGTGCCAGCTCACAGCGGGAGACGGGTACAGATACGCAGTATTTT
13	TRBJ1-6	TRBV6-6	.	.	CASSYRRDSPLHF	TGTGCCAGCAGTTACAGGCGGGATTCACCCCTCCACTTT
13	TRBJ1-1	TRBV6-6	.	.	CASRGARGTEAFF	TGTGCCAGCAGAGGAGCGAGGGGCACTGAAGCTTTCTTT
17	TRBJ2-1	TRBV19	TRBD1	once	CASSITSGTVSYNEQFF	TGTGCCAGTAGTATTACCTCCGGGACAGTCTCCTACAATGAGCAGTTCTTC
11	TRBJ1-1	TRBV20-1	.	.	CSLSDYTEAFF	TGCAGTCTCAGTGATTACACTGAAGCTTTCTTT
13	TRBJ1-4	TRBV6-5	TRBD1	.	CASQGTANEKLFF	TGTGCCAGCCAAGGGACAGCTAATGAAAAACTGTTTTTT
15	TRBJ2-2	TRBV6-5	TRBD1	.	CASNYRGGGTGELFF	TGTGCCAGCAACTACAGGGGTGGCGGCACCGGGGAGCTGTTTTTT
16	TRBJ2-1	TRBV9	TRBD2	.	CASSASGASGGEEQFF	TGTGCCAGCAGTGCTAGTGGGGCTAGCGGGGGGGAAGAGCAGTTCTTC
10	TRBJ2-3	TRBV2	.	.	CASKGDTQYF	TGTGCCAGCAAGGGAGATACGCAGTATTTT
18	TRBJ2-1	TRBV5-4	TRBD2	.	CASSWPQGGRRLGGEQFF	TGTGCCAGCAGCTGGCCCCAGGGCGGGAGAAGACTGGGCGGGGAGCAGTTCTTC
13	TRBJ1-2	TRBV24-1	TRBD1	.	CATSDRGRDGYTF	TGTGCCACCAGTGACAGGGGGCGAGATGGCTACACCTTC
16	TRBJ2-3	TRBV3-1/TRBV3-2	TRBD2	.	CASSPLTSGRRNTQYF	TGTGCCAGCAGCCCCCTGACTAGCGGGAGACGAAATACGCAGTATTTT
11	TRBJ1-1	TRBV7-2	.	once	CASRNTGEAFF	TGTGCCAGCAGGAACACGGGGGAGGCTTTCTTT
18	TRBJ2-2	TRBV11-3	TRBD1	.	CASSLGRGGTGNTGELFF	TGTGCCAGCAGCTTAGGAAGGGGCGGGACAGGGAACACCGGGGAGCTGTTTTTT
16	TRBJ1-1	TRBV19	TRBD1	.	CASSINGGGEWAEAFF	TGTGCCAGTAGTATAAACGGAGGGGGCGAGTGGGCTGAAGCTTTCTTT
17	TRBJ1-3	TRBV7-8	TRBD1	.	CASSSRTGPSSGNTIYF	TGTGCCAGCAGCTCCCGGACAGGACCTAGCTCTGGAAACACCATATATTTT
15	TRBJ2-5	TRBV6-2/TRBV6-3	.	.	CASSYDDGAQETQYF	TGTGCCAGCAGTTACGATGACGGGGCCCAAGAGACCCAGTACTTC
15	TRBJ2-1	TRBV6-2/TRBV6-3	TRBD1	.	CASSYGTGNYNEQFF	TGTGCCAGCAGTTACGGGACAGGCAACTACAATGAGCAGTTCTTC
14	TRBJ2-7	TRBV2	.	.	CASSEESVSYEQYF	TGTGCCAGCAGTGAAGAATCGGTGTCCTACGAGCAGTACTTC
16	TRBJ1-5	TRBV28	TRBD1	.	CASCLWTGQGGQPQHF	TGTGCCAGCTGTTTGTGGACAGGGCAGGGGGGTCAGCCCCAGCATTTT
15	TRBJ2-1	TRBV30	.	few	CAWSPGTPSYNEQFF	TGTGCCTGGAGCCCCGGGACTCCCTCCTACAATGAGCAGTTCTTC
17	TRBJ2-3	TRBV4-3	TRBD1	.	CASSQPGQGHSTDTQYF	TGCGCCAGCAGCCAACCCGGACAGGGCCATAGCACAGATACGCAGTATTTT
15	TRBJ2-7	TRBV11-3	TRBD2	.	CASSSGTSGSYEQYF	TGTGCCAGCAGCTCTGGGACTAGCGGGAGCTACGAGCAGTACTTC